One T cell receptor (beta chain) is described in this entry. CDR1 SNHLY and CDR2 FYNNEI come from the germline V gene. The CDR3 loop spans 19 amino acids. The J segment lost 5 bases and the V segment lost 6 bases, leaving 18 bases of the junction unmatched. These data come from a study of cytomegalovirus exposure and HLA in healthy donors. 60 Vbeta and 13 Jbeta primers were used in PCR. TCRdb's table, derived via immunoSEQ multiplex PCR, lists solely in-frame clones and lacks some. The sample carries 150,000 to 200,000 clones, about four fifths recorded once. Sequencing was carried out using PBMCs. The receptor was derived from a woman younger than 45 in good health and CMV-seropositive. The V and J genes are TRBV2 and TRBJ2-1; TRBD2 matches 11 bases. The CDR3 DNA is TGTGCCAGCAGCCCGTTGGAGGGTCCGGGACTAGCGGACCACAATGAGCAGTTCTTC. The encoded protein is CASSPLEGPGLADHNEQFF.